The 24 T cell receptor beta chains listed next were all sequenced from one sample in a study of cytomegalovirus exposure and HLA in healthy donors. Use of 60 Vbeta and 13 Jbeta primers characterized the PCR. Using immunoSEQ multiplex PCR, the repertoire was profiled, and TCRdb retains in-frame clones only, with some absent. The profile shows around 100,000 clones, 76% of them singletons. What was sequenced was PBMCs. These receptors all stem from a middle-aged man in good health and CMV-seronegative.

The J gene is TRBJ2-2, the V gene TRBV2, with 7 bases lining up with TRBD1. CDR1 is SNHLY and CDR2 is FYNNEI in the germline V gene. J lost 7 bases, V lost 6 bases, and 8 bases had no gene match. The CDR3 runs 14 residues. CDR3 coding DNA: TGTGCCAGCAGAATAAGGACAGGAGGCGGGGAGCTGTTTTTT. This translates into CASRIRTGGGELFF.

This clone was observed once. The J gene is TRBJ2-3, the V gene TRBV4-3; D unresolved. The germline V gene has CDR1 LGHNA and CDR2 YSLEER. There are 15 residues in the CDR3. V shed 1 base and J shed 0 bases, with 8 bases lying between them. The CDR3 sequence: CASSQASPSTDTQYF. The CDR3 DNA reads TGCGCCAGCAGCCAAGCATCCCCCAGCACAGATACGCAGTATTTT.

The chain is built from TRBV7-9 and TRBJ1-3; no definite D call. Trimming pared 2 bases from V and 2 bases from J, leaving 7 bases between. The CDR3 loop spans 14 amino acids. Germline V lookup: CDR1 SEHNR, CDR2 FQNEAQ (reference sequence). CDR3 sequence reads: CASSLSGTGNTIYF. The DNA for the CDR3 is TGTGCCAGCAGCTTATCAGGAACTGGAAACACCATATATTTT.

This chain links TRBV10-1 with TRBJ2-7; no definite D call. CDR3 length equals 11 residues. The germline CDR1 and CDR2 sequences are WNHNN and SYGVQD (reference sequence). With 7 bases removed from V and 3 bases from J, the gap between germline ends came to 7 bases. CDR3 protein: CASTLHYEQYF. CDR3 sequence (DNA): TGCGCCAGCACGTTACACTACGAGCAGTACTTC.

In its sample, this clone was seen once. The chain couples TRBV28 to TRBJ2-7; 8 positions agree with TRBD1. CDR3 length equals 14 residues. The ends lost 5 bases at V and 5 bases at J; junction bases unmatched: 8. The germline V gene encodes CDR1 MDHEN and CDR2 SYDVKM. CDR3 protein: CASSRLQGGHEQYV. The CDR3 region has the DNA TGTGCCAGCAGTCGCCTACAGGGGGGACACGAGCAGTACGTC.

Here the CDR3 reads CASSRQPSSYNSPLHF. The CDR3 DNA is TGTGCCAGCAGCCGACAGCCTAGCTCCTATAATTCACCCCTCCACTTT. This rearrangement joins TRBV7-9 to TRBJ1-6, with D possibly TRBD1 on 5 matching bases. The germline V gene encodes CDR1 SEHNR and CDR2 FQNEAQ (reference sequence). The CDR3 is 16 amino acids. Trimming shortened V by 5 bases and J by 0 bases, and 11 bases separated the two germline ends.

This sequence joins TRBV30 and TRBJ2-3; 8 bases line up with TRBD2. V lost 7 bases, J lost 4 bases, and 10 bases stayed unmatched. The CDR3 consists of 14 residues. Germline V lookup: CDR1 GTSNPN, CDR2 SVGIG (reference sequence). CDR3 bases: TGTGCCTCCTCGGGGAACGGGGGGGCAGATACGCAGTATTTT. Protein sequence: CASSGNGGADTQYF.

V gene TRBV7-2 combines with J gene TRBJ2-7; TRBD2 aligns across 9 bases. Germline values: CDR1 SGHTA, CDR2 FQGNSA. J was trimmed by 6 bases and V by 5 bases; bases with no gene match: 17. The length of the CDR3 is 17 residues. The CDR3 protein is CASSVSSGPGLATEQYF. CDR3 bases: TGTGCCAGCAGCGTATCTTCGGGCCCGGGACTAGCTACCGAGCAGTACTTC.

The V call is TRBV4-3, the J call TRBJ2-2; TRBD1 matches at 8 bases. Per the germline V gene, CDR1 is LGHNA and CDR2 is YSLEER. This CDR3 comprises 14 residues. V was clipped by 4 bases and J by 7 bases; unmatched bases: 5. The CDR3 here is CASSPQGGLGELFF. The CDR3 DNA sequence: TGCGCCAGCAGCCCACAGGGGGGTCTCGGGGAGCTGTTTTTT.

The chain joins TRBV4-1 to TRBJ1-1, with 9 positions matching TRBD1. Trimming at V came to 4 bases and at J to 1 base, leaving 7 bases not matched to a gene. The CDR3 consists of 16 residues. Per the germline V gene, CDR1 is MGHRA and CDR2 is YSYEKL. DNA for the CDR3: TGCGCCAGCAGCCTCGGACAGGGGTGGACGAACACTGAAGCTTTCTTT. Protein sequence: CASSLGQGWTNTEAFF.

The chain is built from TRBV5-6 and TRBJ2-5; maybe TRBD2 (5 bases). The length of the CDR3 is 14 residues. The germline gives CDR1 SGHDT, CDR2 YYEEEE. Trimming pared 0 bases from V and 1 base from J, leaving 7 bases between. The CDR3 loop is CASSLGAGQETQYF. The CDR3 DNA reads as TGTGCCAGCAGCTTGGGGGCGGGCCAAGAGACCCAGTACTTC.

This clone was observed a handful of times. In DNA form, the CDR3 reads TGTGCCAGCAGCTGGACAGGGGGAAAAAATCAGCCCCAGCATTTT. Translated, it gives CASSWTGGKNQPQHF. The chain links TRBV5-6 to TRBJ1-5; 10 bases are shared with TRBD1. Germline CDR1 is SGHDT and CDR2 is YYEEEE. The ends lost 3 bases at V and 4 bases at J; junction bases unmatched: 4. The CDR3 runs to 15 residues.

The rearrangement links TRBV30 to TRBJ1-4, with TRBD1 as a possible D gene (6 bases). This CDR3 contains 13 residues. V was trimmed by 4 bases and J by 8 bases, leaving 14 bases between them. The V gene's germline CDR1 is GTSNPN and CDR2 SVGIG (reference sequence). CDR3 in DNA: TGTGCCTGGATGGTACAGGGTCACGAAAAACTGTTTTTT. Protein: CAWMVQGHEKLFF.

This chain joins TRBV7-9 and TRBJ1-4; D is unclear. There are 15 residues in the CDR3. Trimming left V 5 bases short and J 5 bases short, with 15 bases between. Per germline, CDR1 SEHNR and CDR2 FQNEAQ (reference sequence). The CDR3 loop reads CASSHGAAGNEKLFF. For the CDR3, the DNA is TGTGCCAGCAGCCACGGCGCGGCGGGAAATGAAAAACTGTTTTTT.

The rearrangement links TRBV2 to TRBJ1-1; possible D gene TRBD1, 5 bases. CDR1 and CDR2 from the germline V gene are SNHLY and FYNNEI. This CDR3 region has 13 residues. Trimming removed 5 bases from V and 6 bases from J, with 13 bases in between. Written as DNA, the CDR3 is TGTGCCAGCAGTTACCTGGGGGGGGCTGAAGCTTTCTTT. This codes for CASSYLGGAEAFF.

This rearrangement joins TRBV27 to TRBJ2-1, with 11 bases aligning to TRBD2. J was trimmed by 5 bases and V by 11 bases; bases with no gene match: 8. The CDR3 has 14 amino acids. CDR1 is MNHEY, CDR2 SMNVEV, per germline (reference sequence). The CDR3 region is CALGSGGADNEQFF. In nucleotides, the CDR3 is TGTGCCCTCGGTAGCGGGGGGGCCGACAATGAGCAGTTCTTC.

The V and J genes are TRBV6-1 and TRBJ2-2; 8 bases line up with TRBD1. J lost 5 bases, V lost 2 bases, and 7 bases had no gene match. The CDR3 has 16 residues. Germline values: CDR1 MNHNS, CDR2 SASEGT. CDR3 loop: CASSEMGRGRTGELFF. The CDR3 coding sequence is TGTGCCAGCAGTGAAATGGGCAGGGGGCGAACCGGGGAGCTGTTTTTT.

The gene calls are TRBV4-3 and TRBJ2-1; D may be TRBD1 (6 bases). CDR3 length equals 13 residues. Germline V CDR1 and CDR2: LGHNA, YSLEER. Trimming took 4 bases from V and 5 from J, leaving 9 bases between them. CDR3 DNA sequence: TGCGCCAGCAGCCGAGACAGGCACAATGAGCAGTTCTTC. Encoded protein: CASSRDRHNEQFF.

The V gene is TRBV7-3, the J gene TRBJ2-3, with 13 bases that match TRBD2. V lost 4 bases to trimming and J lost 5 bases; unmatched junction nucleotides: 6. Germline V lookup: CDR1 SGHTA, CDR2 FQGTGA. The CDR3 extends over 16 amino acids. CDR3 region: CASSYTSGGAGDTQYF. DNA for the CDR3: TGTGCCAGCAGCTACACTAGCGGGGGGGCGGGAGATACGCAGTATTTT.

This clone appeared once. This chain connects TRBV28 to TRBJ1-6; no firm D call. The length of the CDR3 is 14 residues. Trimming took 6 bases from V and 4 from J, leaving 10 bases between them. Germline CDR1 is MDHEN and CDR2 is SYDVKM. The CDR3 DNA sequence: TGTGCCAGCAGAGTCGACAAGTATAATTCACCCCTCCACTTT. Amino acid sequence: CASRVDKYNSPLHF.

This rearrangement joins TRBV2 to TRBJ1-6; 7 bases match TRBD1. CDR3 length: 14 residues. V dropped 4 bases and J dropped 7; count of bases not matched to a gene: 4. Germline CDR1 reads SNHLY; CDR2 reads FYNNEI. CDR3 bases: TGTGCCAGCAGTGTCCGGGACAGAAATTCACCCCTCCACTTT. Amino acid sequence: CASSVRDRNSPLHF.

The chain couples TRBV11-2 to TRBJ1-1, with TRBD1 matching over 7 bases. This CDR3 has 18 residues. V dropped 3 bases and J dropped 3; count of bases not matched to a gene: 16. The V gene's germline CDR1 is SGHAT and CDR2 FQNNGV. CDR3 residues: CASSFHPGQRPGHTEAFF. Here the CDR3 DNA reads TGTGCCAGCAGCTTTCACCCGGGACAGAGGCCCGGGCACACTGAAGCTTTCTTT.

Remarks on this clone: This same CDR3 is encoded by further DNA sequences in the sample. The DNA of the CDR3 is TGTGCCAGCAGCTTCGGGACACTCGTCCGTAATTCACCCCTCCACTTT. This encodes CASSFGTLVRNSPLHF. This chain uses TRBV5-4 with TRBJ1-6; weak D call: TRBD1 (6 bases). There are 16 residues in the CDR3. V was cut by 2 bases and J by 6 bases, with 15 bases left in between. Germline V gives CDR1 SGHNT, CDR2 YYREEE (reference sequence).

The V gene is TRBV6-1, the J gene TRBJ2-7; D uncertain. The CDR3 length is 12 residues. Germline lookup yields CDR1 MNHNS and CDR2 SASEGT. V lost 6 bases and J lost 3, with 9 bases in between. The CDR3 DNA sequence: TGTGCCAGCAGCTTACAGTACTACGAGCAGTACTTC. Its protein product is CASSLQYYEQYF.